This T cell receptor beta chain was observed in a study of cytomegalovirus exposure and HLA in healthy donors. The germline gives CDR1 WNHNN, CDR2 SYGVQD (reference sequence). V gave up 6 bases and J gave up 9 bases; unmatched junction bases: 8. CDR3 length: 15 residues. The PCR employed 60 Vbeta primers together with 13 Jbeta primers. Sequenced by immunoSEQ multiplex PCR; TCRdb stores in-frame clones only, minus some. The sample lists more than 150,000 clones; approximately 84% were seen once. The clonotype comes from a girl aged 5 to 17 in good health and CMV-seropositive. The chain is built from TRBV10-1 and TRBJ2-1; 13 bases map to TRBD2. The source material was PBMCs. The CDR3 reads CASSSGLAGRSEQFF. For the CDR3, the DNA is TGCGCCAGCAGCTCGGGACTAGCGGGACGAAGTGAGCAGTTCTTC.